The sequence of this TCR beta chain was determined in a study of T cell responses to AZD1222 COVID-19 vaccine. Study outcomes and limitations: Regions 160-218 and 743-854 held dominance among vaccine-associated CD4 TCRs, which spanned spike. Donors were largely white British and mainly female; clonal diversity was possibly underestimated. The study found Spike-specific TCR breadth and depth rose after two AZD1222 doses.

With respect to this clone: Its antigen is undetermined.

Libraries were prepared by immunoSEQ multiplex PCR; TCRdb keeps only in-frame clonotypes and omits some of them. This table has approximately 50,000 clones, roughly 90% appearing once. Germline loops: CDR1 SGHRS, CDR2 YFSETQ. After removal of 1 base from V and 4 bases from J, the junction contained 1 base not matched to a gene. The CDR3 sequence is 13 residues long. The sample was peripheral blood, taken 28 days after the second AZD1222 dose. The gene calls are TRBV5-1 and TRBJ2-5; 7 positions match TRBD1. The sequence was collected from an adult who received the AZD1222 COVID-19 vaccine. The CDR3 bases are TGCGCCAGCAGCTTGACAGGGGTAGAGACCCAGTACTTC. It encodes CASSLTGVETQYF.